The 20 T cell receptor beta chains reported below all come from one sample, sequenced in a study of T-cell reconstitution after alpha-beta-depleted transplantation in children. TCRbeta library preparation incorporated unique molecular identifiers. One entry per CDR3 protein, called by TCRdb with MiXCR from the PCR reads. The top ten hold around 18% of the sample, which has approximately 150,000 distinct CDR3 sequences, 8.8% seen once. The sample was PBMCs, mostly from graft donor cells, taken 180 days after TCRalphabeta/CD19-depleted stem cell transplant. The source is a female patient younger than 10 who had a stem cell transplant for congenital amegakaryocytic thrombocytopenia, so the T cells may come from the graft donor.

The chain combines TRBV7-8 with TRBJ1-1, with D unresolved. V dropped 4 bases and J dropped 11 bases, with 14 bases sitting between them. Germline assignment: CDR1 SGHVS and CDR2 FQNEAQ. The CDR3 length is 12 residues. The CDR3 DNA is TGTGCCAGCAGCTCCCGGACGCGTGAGGCTTTCTTT. It translates to CASSSRTREAFF.

In this sample, this clonotype turned up many times. The rearrangement joins TRBV5-1 to TRBJ2-1; weak D call: TRBD1 (6 bases). Trimming pared 4 bases from V and 5 bases from J, leaving 16 bases between. The CDR3 consists of 15 residues. Germline lookup yields CDR1 SGHRS and CDR2 YFSETQ. The CDR3 bases are TGCGCCAGCAGCCCCTTCCCGACAGGAAACAATGAGCAGTTCTTC. Protein sequence: CASSPFPTGNNEQFF.

In this sample, this clonotype turned up many times. This chain connects TRBV10-3 to TRBJ1-4, with no clear D. CDR3 length: 17 amino acids. Trimming left V 4 bases short and J 7 bases short, with 22 bases between. The germline CDR1 and CDR2 sequences are ENHRY and SYGVKD. The CDR3 reads CAISVGDRTAFPEKLFF. DNA for the CDR3: TGTGCCATCAGTGTCGGGGATCGGACGGCTTTTCCTGAAAAACTGTTTTTT.

Many counts were recorded for this clonotype. The chain uses TRBV29-1 and TRBJ2-1, with TRBD2 matching over 12 bases. The V and J ends lost 7 bases and 9 bases, in that order; junction bases with no gene match: 10. This CDR3 region has 14 residues. Germline values: CDR1 SQVTM, CDR2 ANQGSEA. CDR3 amino acids: CSARLAGESSEQFF. The CDR3 coding sequence is TGCAGCGCCCGACTAGCGGGAGAGTCTAGTGAGCAGTTCTTC.

J is TRBJ1-1 and V is TRBV3-1; D is perhaps TRBD1 (5 bases). This CDR3 region has 19 residues. Germline V gene lookup returns CDR1 LGHDT and CDR2 YNNKEL (reference sequence). The germline V and J ends were trimmed by 4 bases and 1 base, with 25 bases remaining between them. CDR3 amino acids: CASSPTWISGGAGNTEAFF. The CDR3 coding sequence is TGTGCCAGCAGCCCAACTTGGATCAGTGGCGGGGCGGGGAACACTGAAGCTTTCTTT.

This clonotype was counted at least ten times. The chain couples TRBV7-8 to TRBJ2-3; TRBD2 agrees at 9 bases. The trim removed 10 bases at V and 0 bases at J, leaving 5 bases unmatched. Per the germline V gene, CDR1 is SGHVS and CDR2 is FQNEAQ. The CDR3 totals 14 residues. CDR3 nucleotides: TGTGCCATCCGGAGCGGGAGGAGCACAGATACGCAGTATTTT. Translation gives CAIRSGRSTDTQYF.

This clonotype occurred many times. V usage is TRBV12-3 or TRBV12-4 and J usage is TRBJ2-3; D not certain. Trimming pared 1 base from V and 4 bases from J, leaving 9 bases between. This CDR3 has 14 residues. CDR3 residues: CASSLGFVSDTQYF. The CDR3 DNA sequence: TGTGCCAGCAGTTTAGGGTTCGTCTCAGATACGCAGTATTTT.

The sample holds a few counts of this clonotype. This chain links TRBV12-3 or TRBV12-4 with TRBJ2-1; the match to TRBD2 covers 9 bases. The ends lost 6 bases at V and 6 bases at J; junction bases unmatched: 9. The CDR3 consists of 15 residues. CDR3 residues: CASSPGTSLFNEQFF. The CDR3 region has the DNA TGTGCCAGCAGCCCCGGGACTAGCTTGTTCAATGAGCAGTTCTTC.

This clonotype was counted many times. The chain links TRBV20-1 to TRBJ1-1; D is perhaps TRBD1 (6 bases). Trimming shortened V by 3 bases and J by 1 base, and 6 bases separated the two germline ends. CDR3 length: 12 residues. The germline CDR1 and CDR2 sequences are DFQATT and SNEGSKA (reference sequence). CDR3 sequence reads: CSARTGNTEAFF. Here the CDR3 DNA reads TGCAGTGCTAGGACAGGGAACACTGAAGCTTTCTTT.

This clonotype was picked up a small number of times. The chain is built from TRBV4-3 and TRBJ1-1; D call uncertain. The V gene lost 4 bases and the J gene lost 8 bases, with 14 bases spanning the gap. The CDR3 is 13 amino acids. CDR1 is LGHNA, CDR2 YSLEER, per germline. This CDR3 is CASSPRLIEEAFF. The CDR3 bases are TGCGCCAGCAGCCCACGGCTTATCGAAGAAGCTTTCTTT.

This clonotype appeared many times. The genes are TRBV20-1 and TRBJ2-1; maybe TRBD1 (5 bases). The length of the CDR3 is 13 residues. V was trimmed by 6 bases and J by 0 bases, leaving 9 bases between them. From germline, CDR1 is DFQATT and CDR2 SNEGSKA (reference sequence). The CDR3 DNA reads as TGCAGTGCCCCGGACAACTCCTACAATGAGCAGTTCTTC. Translating gives CSAPDNSYNEQFF.

This chain joins TRBV5-1 and TRBJ2-3, with 10 bases that match TRBD1. With V trimmed by 1 base and J by 2 bases, 4 bases remained unmatched. This CDR3 spans 16 amino acids. Germline lookup yields CDR1 SGHRS and CDR2 YFSETQ. The chain's CDR3 is CASSLQGTGATDTQYF. CDR3 in DNA: TGCGCCAGCAGCTTGCAGGGGACAGGGGCCACAGATACGCAGTATTTT.

This clonotype was counted between two and nine times. This chain uses TRBV5-1 with TRBJ2-3; D unresolved. The CDR3 has 15 amino acids. Germline CDR1 reads SGHRS; CDR2 reads YFSETQ. Trimming removed 0 bases from V and 2 bases from J, with 10 bases in between. CDR3 protein: CASSLGRPDTDTQYF. In DNA, the CDR3 is TGCGCCAGCAGCTTGGGACGACCCGACACAGATACGCAGTATTTT.

This clonotype has ten or more counts. This chain links TRBV6-5 with TRBJ1-2; the D is unclear. Per the germline V gene, CDR1 is MNHEY and CDR2 is SVGAGI. V lost 2 bases, J lost 2 bases, and 15 bases lay in between. The CDR3 has 16 residues. DNA of the CDR3: TGTGCCAGCAGTTACGCCGGGCAAGTTGACAACTATGGCTACACCTTC. Translation: CASSYAGQVDNYGYTF.

Ten or more counts support this clonotype. This sequence joins TRBV4-1 and TRBJ2-3, with 7 positions matching TRBD1. Per germline, CDR1 MGHRA and CDR2 YSYEKL. The CDR3 has 16 amino acids. V shed 1 base, J shed 2 bases, and the junction held 6 bases outside the gene matches. CDR3 nucleotide sequence: TGCGCCAGCAGCCAAGCCGGGACAGCGAACACAGATACGCAGTATTTT. Translated, it gives CASSQAGTANTDTQYF.

The table lists this clonotype with a few counts. The chain uses TRBV6-5 and TRBJ1-2; TRBD1 agrees at 9 bases. Unmatched junction bases numbered 14, after V lost 1 base and J lost 8 bases. The CDR3 has 17 amino acids. Per the germline V gene, CDR1 is MNHEY and CDR2 is SVGAGI. The CDR3 DNA sequence: TGTGCCAGCAGTTACTACTCGCGGCCGGGACAGGGAGACGGCTACACCTTC. The encoded protein is CASSYYSRPGQGDGYTF.

This clonotype was counted a few times. The J gene is TRBJ1-1, the V gene TRBV20-1; maybe TRBD1 (5 bases). The germline V gene encodes CDR1 DFQATT and CDR2 SNEGSKA (reference sequence). CDR3 size: 14 residues. Trimming left V 3 bases short and J 11 bases short, with 22 bases between. This chain's CDR3 is CSASFGTVYSEAFF. The CDR3 coding sequence is TGCAGTGCTAGTTTCGGGACGGTTTACAGTGAGGCTTTCTTT.

In its sample, this clonotype was seen a few times. The CDR3 spells CASSVDIQETQYF. The DNA of the CDR3 is TGTGCCAGCAGCGTAGACATACAAGAGACCCAGTACTTC. V and J are TRBV9 and TRBJ2-5; D unresolved. The CDR3 is made up of 13 amino acids. Looked up from germline, CDR1 is SGDLS and CDR2 is YYNGEE. V lost 0 bases and J lost 2, with 5 bases in between.

The table lists this clonotype with many counts. V gene TRBV24-1 combines with J gene TRBJ2-3, with D unresolved. With 3 bases removed from V and 5 bases from J, the gap between germline ends came to 5 bases. Germline CDR1 reads KGHDR; CDR2 reads SFDVKD. The CDR3 extends over 12 amino acids. CDR3 amino acids: CATSDAGDTQYF. The CDR3 DNA reads TGTGCCACCAGTGATGCTGGAGATACGCAGTATTTT.

Turning to this clonotype: One end of the junction is discordant with germline, which a read error may explain. V is TRBV20-1 and J is TRBJ2-7; D is perhaps TRBD1 (5 bases). In germline, CDR1 is DFQATT, CDR2 SNEGSKA (reference sequence). There are 14 residues in the CDR3. The CDR3 DNA is TGCAGTGCTAGAAATGGGGCCACATCCTACGAGCATTACTTC. Translating it yields CSARNGATSYEHYF.